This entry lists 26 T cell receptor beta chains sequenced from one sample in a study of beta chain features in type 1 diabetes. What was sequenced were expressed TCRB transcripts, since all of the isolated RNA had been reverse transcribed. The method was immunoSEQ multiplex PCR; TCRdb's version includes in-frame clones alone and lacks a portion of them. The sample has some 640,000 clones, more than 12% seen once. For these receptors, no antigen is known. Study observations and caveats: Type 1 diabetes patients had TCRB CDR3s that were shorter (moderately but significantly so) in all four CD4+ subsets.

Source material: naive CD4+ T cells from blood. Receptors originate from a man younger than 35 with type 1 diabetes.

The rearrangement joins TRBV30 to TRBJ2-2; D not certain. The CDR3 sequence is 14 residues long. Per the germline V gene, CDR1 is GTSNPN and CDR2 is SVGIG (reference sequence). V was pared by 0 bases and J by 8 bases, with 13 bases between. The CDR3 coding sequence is TGTGCCTGGAGTGTAGGGCGGACGGCGGGGGAGCTGTTTTTT. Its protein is CAWSVGRTAGELFF.

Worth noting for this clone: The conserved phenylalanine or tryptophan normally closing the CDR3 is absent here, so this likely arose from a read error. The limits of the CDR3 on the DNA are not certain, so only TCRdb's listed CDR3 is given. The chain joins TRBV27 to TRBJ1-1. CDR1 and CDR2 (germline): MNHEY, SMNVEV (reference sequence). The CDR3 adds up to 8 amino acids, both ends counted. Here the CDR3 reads CASSLVSA.

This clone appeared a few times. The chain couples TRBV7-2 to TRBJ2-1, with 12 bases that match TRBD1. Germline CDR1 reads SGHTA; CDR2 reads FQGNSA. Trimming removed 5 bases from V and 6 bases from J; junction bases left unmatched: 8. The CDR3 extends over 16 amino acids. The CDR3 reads CASSRSGQGARNEQFF. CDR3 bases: TGTGCCAGCAGCCGTTCGGGACAGGGGGCCCGCAATGAGCAGTTCTTC.

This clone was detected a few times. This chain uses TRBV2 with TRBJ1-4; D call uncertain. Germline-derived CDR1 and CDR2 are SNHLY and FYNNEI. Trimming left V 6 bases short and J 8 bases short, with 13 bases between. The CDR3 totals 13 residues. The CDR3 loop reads CASSSDMKEKLFF. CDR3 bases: TGTGCCAGCAGCTCAGACATGAAGGAAAAACTGTTTTTT.

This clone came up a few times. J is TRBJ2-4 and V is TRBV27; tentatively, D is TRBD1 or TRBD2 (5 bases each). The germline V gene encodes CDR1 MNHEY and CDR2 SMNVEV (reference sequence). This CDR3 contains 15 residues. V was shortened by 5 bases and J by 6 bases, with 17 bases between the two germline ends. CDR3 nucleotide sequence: TGTGCCAGCAGTCACCTTTCGGGACCAGGAAACATTCAGTACTTC. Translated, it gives CASSHLSGPGNIQYF.

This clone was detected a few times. CDR3 sequence: CAWRRQALYGYTF. The CDR3, as DNA: TGTGCCTGGAGGCGGCAGGCTCTTTATGGCTACACCTTC. The rearrangement links TRBV30 to TRBJ1-2; D uncertain. The CDR3 contains 13 residues. The V end lost 3 bases, the J end lost 5 bases, and 13 bases lay between the germline ends. CDR1 and CDR2 from the germline V gene are GTSNPN and SVGIG (reference sequence).

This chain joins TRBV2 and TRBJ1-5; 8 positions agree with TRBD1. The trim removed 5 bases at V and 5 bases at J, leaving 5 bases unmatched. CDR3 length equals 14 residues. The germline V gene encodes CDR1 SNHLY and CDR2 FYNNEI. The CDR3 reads CASSFQGAYQPQHF. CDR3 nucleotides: TGTGCCAGCAGTTTTCAGGGGGCTTATCAGCCCCAGCATTTT.

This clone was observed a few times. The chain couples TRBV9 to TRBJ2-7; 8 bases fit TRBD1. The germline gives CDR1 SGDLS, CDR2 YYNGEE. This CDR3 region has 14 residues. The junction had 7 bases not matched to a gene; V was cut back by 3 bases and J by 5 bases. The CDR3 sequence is CASSADRDVDEQYF. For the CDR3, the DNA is TGTGCCAGCAGCGCGGACAGGGATGTCGACGAGCAGTACTTC.

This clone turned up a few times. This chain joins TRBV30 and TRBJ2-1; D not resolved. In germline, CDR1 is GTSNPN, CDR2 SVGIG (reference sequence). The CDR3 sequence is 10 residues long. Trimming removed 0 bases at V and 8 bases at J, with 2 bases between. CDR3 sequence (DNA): TGTGCCTGGAGTGTGTATGAGCAGTTCTTC. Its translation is CAWSVYEQFF.

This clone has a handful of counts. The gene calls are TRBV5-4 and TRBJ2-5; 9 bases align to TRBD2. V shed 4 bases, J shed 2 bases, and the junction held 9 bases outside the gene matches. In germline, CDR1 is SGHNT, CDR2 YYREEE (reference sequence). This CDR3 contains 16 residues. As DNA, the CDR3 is TGTGCCAGCAGCCCCGGCCTAGCGGGAAAACAAGAGACCCAGTACTTC. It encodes CASSPGLAGKQETQYF.

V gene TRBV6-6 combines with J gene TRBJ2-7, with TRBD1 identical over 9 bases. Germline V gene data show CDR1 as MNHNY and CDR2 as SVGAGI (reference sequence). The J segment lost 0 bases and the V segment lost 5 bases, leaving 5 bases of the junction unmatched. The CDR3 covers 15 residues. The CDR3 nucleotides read TGTGCCAGCAGTACCCCGGGACAGGGCTCCTACGAGCAGTACTTC. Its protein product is CASSTPGQGSYEQYF.

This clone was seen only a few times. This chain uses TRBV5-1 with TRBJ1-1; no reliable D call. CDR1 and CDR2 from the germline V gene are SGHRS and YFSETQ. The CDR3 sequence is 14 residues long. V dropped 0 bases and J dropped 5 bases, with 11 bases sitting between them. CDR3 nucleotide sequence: TGCGCCAGCAGCTTGGTTGGGGTTATAACTGAAGCTTTCTTT. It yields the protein CASSLVGVITEAFF.

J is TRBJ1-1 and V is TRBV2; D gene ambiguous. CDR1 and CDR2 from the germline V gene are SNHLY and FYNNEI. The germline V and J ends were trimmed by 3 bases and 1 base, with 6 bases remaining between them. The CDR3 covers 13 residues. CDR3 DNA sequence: TGTGCCAGCAGTGATAGCTGGAACACTGAAGCTTTCTTT. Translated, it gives CASSDSWNTEAFF.

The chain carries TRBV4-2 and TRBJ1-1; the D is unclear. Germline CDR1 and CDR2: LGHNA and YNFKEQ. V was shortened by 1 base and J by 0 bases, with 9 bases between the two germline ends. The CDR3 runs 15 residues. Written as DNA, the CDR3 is TGTGCCAGCAGCCAAGTCGAGGGCTTGAACACTGAAGCTTTCTTT. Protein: CASSQVEGLNTEAFF.

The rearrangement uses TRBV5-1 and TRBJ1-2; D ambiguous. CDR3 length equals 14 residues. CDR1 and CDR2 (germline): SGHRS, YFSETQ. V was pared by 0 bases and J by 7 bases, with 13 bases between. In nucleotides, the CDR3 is TGCGCCAGCAGCTTGGGTGACGCATCGGGTGGCTACACCTTC. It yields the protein CASSLGDASGGYTF.

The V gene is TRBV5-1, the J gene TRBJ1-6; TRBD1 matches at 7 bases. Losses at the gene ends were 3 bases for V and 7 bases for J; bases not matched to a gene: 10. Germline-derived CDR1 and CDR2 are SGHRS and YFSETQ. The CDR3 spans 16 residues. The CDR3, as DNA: TGCGCCAGCAGCTCCACCTCAGGGGGACGAAATTCACCCCTCCACTTT. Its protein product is CASSSTSGGRNSPLHF.

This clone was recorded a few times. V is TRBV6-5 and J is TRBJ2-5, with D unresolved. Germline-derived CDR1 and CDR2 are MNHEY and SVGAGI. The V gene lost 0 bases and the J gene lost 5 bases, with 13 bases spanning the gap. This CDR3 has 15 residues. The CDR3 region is CASSYSPASVETQYF. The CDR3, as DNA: TGTGCCAGCAGTTACTCTCCCGCCTCGGTCGAGACCCAGTACTTC.

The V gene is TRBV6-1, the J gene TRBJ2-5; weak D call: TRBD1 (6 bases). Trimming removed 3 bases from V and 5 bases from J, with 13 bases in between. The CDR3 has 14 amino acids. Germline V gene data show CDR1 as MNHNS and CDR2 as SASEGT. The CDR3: CASSDVRGFETQYF. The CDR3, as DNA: TGTGCCAGCAGTGACGTCAGGGGATTTGAGACCCAGTACTTC.

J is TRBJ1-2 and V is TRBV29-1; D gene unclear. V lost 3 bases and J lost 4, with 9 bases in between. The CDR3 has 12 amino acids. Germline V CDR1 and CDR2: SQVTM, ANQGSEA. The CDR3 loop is CSVEENLYGYTF. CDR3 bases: TGCAGCGTTGAGGAGAACCTCTATGGCTACACCTTC.

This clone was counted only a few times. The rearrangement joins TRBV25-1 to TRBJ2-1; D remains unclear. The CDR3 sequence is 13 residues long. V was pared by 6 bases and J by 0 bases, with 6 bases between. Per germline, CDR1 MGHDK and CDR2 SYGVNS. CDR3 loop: CASSPRSYNEQFF. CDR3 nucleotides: TGTGCCAGCAGCCCCCGCTCCTACAATGAGCAGTTCTTC.

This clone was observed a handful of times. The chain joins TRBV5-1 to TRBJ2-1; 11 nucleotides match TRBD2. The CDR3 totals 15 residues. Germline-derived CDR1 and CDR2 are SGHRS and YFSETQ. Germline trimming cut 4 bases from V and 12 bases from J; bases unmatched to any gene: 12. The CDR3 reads CASSPEIAGGIGQFF. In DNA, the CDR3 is TGCGCCAGCAGCCCCGAAATAGCGGGGGGGATCGGGCAGTTCTTC.

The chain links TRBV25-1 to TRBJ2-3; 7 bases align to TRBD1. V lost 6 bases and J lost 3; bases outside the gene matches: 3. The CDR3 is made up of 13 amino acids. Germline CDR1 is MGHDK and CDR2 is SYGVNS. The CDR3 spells CASRTGMTDTQYF. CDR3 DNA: TGTGCCAGCAGGACAGGGATGACAGATACGCAGTATTTT.

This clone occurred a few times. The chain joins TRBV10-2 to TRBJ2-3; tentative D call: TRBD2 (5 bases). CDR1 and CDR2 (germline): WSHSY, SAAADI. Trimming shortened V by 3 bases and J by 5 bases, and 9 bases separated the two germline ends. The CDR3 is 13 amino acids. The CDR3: CASSERDEDTQYF. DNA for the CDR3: TGCGCCAGCAGTGAACGGGATGAAGATACGCAGTATTTT.

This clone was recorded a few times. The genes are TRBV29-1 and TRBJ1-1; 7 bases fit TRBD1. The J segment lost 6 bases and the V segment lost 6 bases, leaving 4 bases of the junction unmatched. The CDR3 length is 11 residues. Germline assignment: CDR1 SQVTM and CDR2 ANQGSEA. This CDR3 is CSVDDRAEAFF. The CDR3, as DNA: TGCAGCGTAGACGACAGGGCTGAAGCTTTCTTT. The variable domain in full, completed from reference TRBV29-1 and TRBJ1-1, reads SAVISQKPSRDICQRGTSLTIQCQVDSQVTMMFWYRQQPGQSLTLIATANQGSEATYESGFVIDKFPISRPNLTFSTLTVSNMSPEDSSIYLCSVDDRAEAFFGQGTRLTVV.

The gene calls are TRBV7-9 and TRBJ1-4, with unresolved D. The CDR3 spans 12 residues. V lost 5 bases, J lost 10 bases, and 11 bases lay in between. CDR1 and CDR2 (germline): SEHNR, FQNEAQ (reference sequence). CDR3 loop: CASSGSNLKLFF. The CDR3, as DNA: TGTGCCAGCAGCGGGTCGAACTTAAAACTGTTTTTT.

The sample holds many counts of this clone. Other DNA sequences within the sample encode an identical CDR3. For the CDR3, the DNA is TGTGCCAGCAGCTTCCAAGAGACCCAGTACTTC. Its protein is CASSFQETQYF. V gene TRBV11-2 combines with J gene TRBJ2-5; D is ambiguous. V lost 3 bases, J lost 1 base, and 0 bases lay in between. There are 11 residues in the CDR3. Germline-derived CDR1 and CDR2 are SGHAT and FQNNGV. The full variable domain, completed using reference TRBV11-2 and TRBJ2-5, is EAGVAQSPRYKIIEKRQSVAFWCNPISGHATLYWYQQILGQGPKLLIQFQNNGVVDDSQLPKDRFSAERLKGVDSTLKIQPAKLEDSAVYLCASSFQETQYFGPGTRLLVL.